The rows below give T cell receptor beta chains drawn from one sample of a study of STAT3 mutations in large granular lymphocyte leukemia. Repertoires were generated with immunoSEQ multiplex PCR, while TCRdb's copy carries only in-frame clones and drops some. The sample records approximately 42,000 clones, roughly 77% being singletons. Material: PBMCs. All receptors come from a human donor with T large granular lymphocyte leukemia. Some clones in this sample may be carry-over from other donors' samples. Each CDR3 is given with its conserved first and last residue.

TRBJ1-5	TRBV18	CASSPQQPRGSNQPQHF
TRBJ1-1	TRBV29-1	CSVEPGYTEAFF
TRBJ1-1	TRBV20-1	CSGVFTEAFF
TRBJ2-3	TRBV7-9	CASSRTDTQYF
TRBJ1-5	TRBV28	CASSLRGGGQPQHF
TRBJ1-6	TRBV7-2	CASRPGTVYNSPLHF
TRBJ2-4	TRBV19	CASSSTSGYLNIQYF
TRBJ1-1	TRBV11-1	CASSLAGVGTEAFF
TRBJ1-2	TRBV30	CAGRDSQYGYTF
TRBJ2-3	TRBV6-5	CASRINTDGSNTQYF
TRBJ2-2	TRBV5-6	CASSVTGELFF
TRBJ1-5	TRBV5-5	CASSLGDGQPQHF
TRBJ1-1	TRBV5-1	CASSSPDRPAVEAFF
TRBJ1-2	TRBV11-2	CASSWAGGGYTF
TRBJ2-5	TRBV5-8	CASSPVRDRGETQYF
TRBJ2-1	TRBV4-2	CASSPRTGYNEQFF
TRBJ2-2	TRBV7-9	CASSLKDAGELFF
TRBJ1-5	TRBV19	CASRTGSTNQPQHF
TRBJ2-2	TRBV29-1	CSVQDNPTKNTGELFF
TRBJ1-1	TRBV6-5	CASSMTATEAFF
TRBJ2-2	TRBV7-2	CATLWGGELFF
TRBJ2-3	TRBV5-4	CASSLEGGQGTDTQYF
TRBJ2-6	TRBV6-1	CASVTGIAGANVLTF
TRBJ2-5	TRBV19	CASSFEGKAGETQYF
TRBJ2-7	TRBV5-6	CASSKPETVVHEQYF
TRBJ1-5	TRBV27	CASSAGRNQPQHF
TRBJ2-1	TRBV12-5	CASGSLSGDYNEQFF
TRBJ2-7	TRBV7-2	CASSPTTGQGYEQYF
TRBJ2-3	TRBV7-6	CASSFTSGGFADTQYF
TRBJ1-4	TRBV5-1	CASSQGVTNEKLFF
TRBJ1-1	TRBV30	CAWSEIRPEAFF
TRBJ2-5	TRBV5-1	CASSLGSSGGALETQYF
TRBJ1-2	TRBV5-6	CASSSERSFHGYTF
TRBJ2-7	TRBV6-6	CASSDGEGIGQYF
TRBJ2-3	TRBV29-1	CSALGGFDTQYF
TRBJ2-1	TRBV18	CASSPSGGSSYNEQFF
TRBJ1-2	TRBV30	CAWSVSGYGYTF
TRBJ2-7	TRBV11-2	CASSLVSGNEQYF
TRBJ2-5	TRBV19	CASRPTNQETQYF
TRBJ2-3	TRBV30	CAWSDTDTQYF
TRBJ2-1	TRBV4-2	CASSQDRGAYNEQFF
TRBJ2-6	TRBV5-1	CASSRTGTGANVLTF
TRBJ1-2	TRBV6-5	CASSYQGPGYGYTF
TRBJ1-6	TRBV7-9	CASSLGSYNSPLHF
TRBJ1-5	TRBV5-6	CASSYGLQPQHF
TRBJ1-5	TRBV4-3	CASSQRTGSGSNQPQHF
TRBJ2-5	TRBV6-6	CASSYTKAGGQETQYF
TRBJ2-7	TRBV11-2	CASSLGPDTYEQYF
TRBJ1-4	TRBV4-1	CASSQAPLREKLFF
TRBJ1-1	TRBV28	CASSRRLTEAFF
TRBJ1-6	TRBV29-1	CSVEEGANSPLHF
TRBJ2-7	TRBV5-5	CASSLEAGYEQYF
TRBJ1-5	TRBV28	CASSLTGGDYNQPQHF
TRBJ2-1	TRBV29-1	CSAEGATSGGLSYNEQFF
TRBJ2-7	TRBV6-6	CASIHRTGGDLREQYF
TRBJ1-2	TRBV7-9	CASSLNGQGAVFYGYTF